The next 11 T cell receptor beta chains were all read from a single sample in a study of human T cells and chemical hapten exposure. Noted time point: patch test 1, 2 weeks after DPC sensitization. Treatment described: therapeutic diphenylcyclopropenone sensitization with weekly scalp DPC. TCRdb reprocessed the RACE reads via MiXCR and lists one record per CDR3 protein. This sample has some 120,000 distinct CDR3 sequences; 9% to 13% occur once, and the top ten carry roughly 1.3%. The input for sequencing was whole blood, taken in connection with sensitization to the hapten diphenylcyclopropenone (DPC). The source is a woman between 45 and 60 years old with alopecia areata. Some clones in this sample may be carry-over from other donors' samples.

This clonotype was detected ten times or more. The chain uses TRBV6-5 and TRBJ1-2; possible D gene TRBD1, 5 bases. Per the germline V gene, CDR1 is MNHEY and CDR2 is SVGAGI. V lost 7 bases to trimming and J lost 6 bases, with 21 bases between them. CDR3 length: 15 amino acids. The CDR3 sequence: CASTLRRGIGNGYTF. The CDR3 nucleotides read TGTGCCAGCACCCTAAGAAGGGGAATTGGGAATGGCTACACCTTC.

This clonotype was recorded many times. CDR3 sequence reads: CASSLELSYNEQFF. In DNA, the CDR3 is TGTGCCAGCAGCTTAGAGCTATCCTACAATGAGCAGTTCTTC. The chain has TRBV7-2 and TRBJ2-1; no firm D call. Germline V gene lookup returns CDR1 SGHTA and CDR2 FQGNSA. V shed 1 base and J shed 1 base, with 5 bases lying between them. The CDR3 is 14 amino acids. Using reference TRBV7-2 and TRBJ2-1 for the parts outside the CDR3, the full variable domain is GAGVSQSPSNKVTEKGKDVELRCDPISGHTALYWYRQSLGQGLEFLIYFQGNSAPDKSGLPSDRFSAERTGGSVSTLTIQRTQQEDSAVYLCASSLELSYNEQFFGPGTRLTVL.

This clonotype has just a few counts. The gene calls are TRBV5-1 and TRBJ1-2; D is unclear. V was pared by 0 bases and J by 2 bases, with 5 bases between. The CDR3 consists of 13 residues. CDR1 SGHRS and CDR2 YFSETQ come from the germline V gene. The CDR3 reads CASSLVSNYGYTF. In DNA, the CDR3 is TGCGCCAGCAGCTTGGTTTCCAACTATGGCTACACCTTC.

A word on this clonotype: Sequence at one end of the junction differs from germline and may be a read error. The V call is TRBV28, the J call TRBJ1-1, with D possibly being TRBD1 (6 bases). This CDR3 comprises 11 residues. The germline CDR1 and CDR2 sequences are MDHEN and SYDVKM. The CDR3 loop is CASRQNKDRSF. The CDR3, as DNA: TGTGCCAGCCGACAAAACAAGGACAGATCCTTT. Variable domain in full (rest from reference TRBV28 and TRBJ1-1): DVKVTQSSRYLVKRTGEKVFLECVQDMDHENMFWYRQDPGLGLRLIYFSYDVKMKEKGDIPEGYSVSREKKERFSLILESASTNQTSMYLCASRQNKDRSFGQGTRLTVV.

This clonotype was recorded many times. The chain couples TRBV4-2 to TRBJ1-1; no definite D call. The CDR3 has 13 residues. The ends were cut back, 1 base at V and 5 bases at J, with 8 bases in the middle. Germline CDR1 and CDR2: LGHNA and YNFKEQ. The chain's CDR3 is CASSQVLGTEAFF. CDR3 DNA: TGTGCCAGCAGCCAAGTGCTCGGGACTGAAGCTTTCTTT.

The gene calls are TRBV14 and TRBJ2-2; no definite D call. Trimming cost V 1 base and J 5 bases, with 11 bases left between them. This CDR3 is 15 amino acids long. Per the germline V gene, CDR1 is SGHDN and CDR2 is FVKESK. CDR3 sequence: CASSQGHRLTGELFF. The CDR3 DNA reads as TGTGCCAGCAGCCAAGGGCACAGATTGACCGGGGAGCTGTTTTTT.

Ten or more counts support this clonotype. The chain couples TRBV7-2 to TRBJ1-2; the D gene is possibly TRBD1 (5 bases). This CDR3 has 16 amino acids. Germline assignment: CDR1 SGHTA and CDR2 FQGNSA. The V gene lost 1 base and the J gene lost 0 bases, with 12 bases spanning the gap. This CDR3 is CASSLVGAGSNYGYTF. The CDR3 nucleotides are TGTGCCAGCAGCTTAGTAGGCGCAGGGTCTAACTATGGCTACACCTTC.

The chain uses TRBV4-1 and TRBJ2-1, with TRBD2 matching over 7 bases. Trimming at V came to 1 base and at J to 9 bases, leaving 15 bases not matched to a gene. The germline V gene encodes CDR1 MGHRA and CDR2 YSYEKL. This CDR3 has 17 residues. The CDR3 nucleotides are TGCGCCAGCAGCCAAGCCCAACTAGCGAACATCGGAGGTGAGCAGTTCTTC. This codes for CASSQAQLANIGGEQFF.

This clonotype was picked up a small number of times. The chain is built from TRBV25-1 and TRBJ2-7; 9 bases line up with TRBD1. The CDR3 has 15 residues. The germline V gene has CDR1 MGHDK and CDR2 SYGVNS. V shed 3 bases, J shed 9 bases, and the junction held 12 bases outside the gene matches. The CDR3, as DNA: TGTGCCAGCAGTGAGTGGGGGACAGGGACCCCTCGGCAGTACTTC. This encodes CASSEWGTGTPRQYF.

This clonotype showed up just a few times. The V call is TRBV6-1, the J call TRBJ1-5; 10 positions agree with TRBD1. The CDR3 runs 14 residues. Germline V gene data show CDR1 as MNHNS and CDR2 as SASEGT. Trimming cost V 10 bases and J 2 bases; bases outside gene matches: 5. CDR3 sequence reads: CAIWDRGGNQPQHF. The DNA for the CDR3 is TGTGCCATCTGGGACAGGGGAGGCAATCAGCCCCAGCATTTT.

Worth noting for this clonotype: Its ends do not fully match the called genes, so a read error is possible. The genes are TRBV7-7 and TRBJ2-2; either TRBD1 or TRBD2 may fit D (5 bases each). Germline-derived CDR1 and CDR2 are SSHAT and FNYEAQ (reference sequence). CDR3 length: 17 residues. CDR3 sequence: CASSPAPVGVGTGELFF. The CDR3 nucleotides read TGTGCTAGCAGCCCCGCGCCGGTGGGGGTAGGGACCGGGGAGCTGTTTTTT.